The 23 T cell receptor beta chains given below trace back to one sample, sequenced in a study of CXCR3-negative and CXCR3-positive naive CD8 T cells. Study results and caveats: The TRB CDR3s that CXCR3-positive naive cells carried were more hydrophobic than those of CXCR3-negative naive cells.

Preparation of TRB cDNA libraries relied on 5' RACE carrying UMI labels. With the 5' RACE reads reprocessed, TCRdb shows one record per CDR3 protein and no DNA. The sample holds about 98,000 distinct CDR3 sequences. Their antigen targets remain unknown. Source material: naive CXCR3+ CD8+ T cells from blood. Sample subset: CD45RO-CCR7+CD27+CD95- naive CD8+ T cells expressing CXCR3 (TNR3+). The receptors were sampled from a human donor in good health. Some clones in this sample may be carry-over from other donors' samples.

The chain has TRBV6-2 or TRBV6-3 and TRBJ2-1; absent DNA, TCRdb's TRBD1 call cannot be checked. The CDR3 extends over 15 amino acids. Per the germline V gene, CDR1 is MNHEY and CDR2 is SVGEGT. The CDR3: CASSYDPLSYNEQFF.

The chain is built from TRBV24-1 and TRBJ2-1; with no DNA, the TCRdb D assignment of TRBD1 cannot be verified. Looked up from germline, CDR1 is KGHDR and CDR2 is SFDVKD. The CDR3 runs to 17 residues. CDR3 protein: CATSDSGQGDSYNEQFF.

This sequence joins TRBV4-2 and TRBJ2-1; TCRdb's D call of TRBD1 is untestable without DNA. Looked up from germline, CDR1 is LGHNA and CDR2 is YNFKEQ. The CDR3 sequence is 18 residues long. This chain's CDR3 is CASSHTPTGTGGLGEQFF.

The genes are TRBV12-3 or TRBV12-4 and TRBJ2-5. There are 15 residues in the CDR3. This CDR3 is CASSPDFFRSGTQYF.

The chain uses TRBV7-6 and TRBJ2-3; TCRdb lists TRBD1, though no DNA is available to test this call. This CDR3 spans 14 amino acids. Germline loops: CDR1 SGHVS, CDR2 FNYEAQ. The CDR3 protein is CASSSFGPVDTQYF.

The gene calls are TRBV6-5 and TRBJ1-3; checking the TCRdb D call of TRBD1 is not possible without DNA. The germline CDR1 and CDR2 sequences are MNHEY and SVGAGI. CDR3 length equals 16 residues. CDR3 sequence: CASSYSTGTTGNTIYF.

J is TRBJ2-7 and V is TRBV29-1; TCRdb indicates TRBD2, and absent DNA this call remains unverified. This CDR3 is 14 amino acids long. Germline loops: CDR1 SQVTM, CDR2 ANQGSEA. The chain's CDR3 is CSVANLAGAYEQYF.

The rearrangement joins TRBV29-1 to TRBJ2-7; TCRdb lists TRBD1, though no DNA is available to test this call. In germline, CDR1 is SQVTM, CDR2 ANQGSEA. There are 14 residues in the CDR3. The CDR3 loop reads CSVDLSGLGGEQYF.

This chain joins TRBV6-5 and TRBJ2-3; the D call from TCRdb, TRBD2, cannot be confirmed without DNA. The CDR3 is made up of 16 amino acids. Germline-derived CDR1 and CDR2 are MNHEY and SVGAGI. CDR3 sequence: CASSYQRGALTDTQYF.

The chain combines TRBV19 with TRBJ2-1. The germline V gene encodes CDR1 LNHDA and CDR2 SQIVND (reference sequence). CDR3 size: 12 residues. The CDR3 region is CASRITDGEQFF.

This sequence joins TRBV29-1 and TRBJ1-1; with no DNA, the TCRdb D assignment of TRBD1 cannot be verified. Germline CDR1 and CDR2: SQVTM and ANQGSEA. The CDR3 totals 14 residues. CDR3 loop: CSVEGGTGNTEAFF. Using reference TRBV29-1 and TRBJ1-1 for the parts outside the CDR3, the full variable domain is SAVISQKPSRDICQRGTSLTIQCQVDSQVTMMFWYRQQPGQSLTLIATANQGSEATYESGFVIDKFPISRPNLTFSTLTVSNMSPEDSSIYLCSVEGGTGNTEAFFGQGTRLTVV.

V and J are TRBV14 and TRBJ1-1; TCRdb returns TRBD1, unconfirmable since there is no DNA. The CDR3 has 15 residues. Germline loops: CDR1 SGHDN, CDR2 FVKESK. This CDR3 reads CASSQGPGGWTEAFF.

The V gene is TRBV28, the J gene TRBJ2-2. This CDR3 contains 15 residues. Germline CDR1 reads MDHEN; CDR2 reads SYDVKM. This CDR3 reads CASSFSSGSSGELFF.

The CDR3 here is CASNPGRGRGFTEAFF. The V and J genes are TRBV6-6 and TRBJ1-1; checking the TCRdb D call of TRBD1 is not possible without DNA. Germline V gene sequence: CDR1 MNHNY, CDR2 SVGAGI (reference sequence). The CDR3 spans 16 residues.

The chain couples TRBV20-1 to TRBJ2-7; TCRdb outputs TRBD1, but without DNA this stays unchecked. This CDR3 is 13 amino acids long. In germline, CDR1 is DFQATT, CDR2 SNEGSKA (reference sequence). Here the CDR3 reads CSAISGSSYEQYF.

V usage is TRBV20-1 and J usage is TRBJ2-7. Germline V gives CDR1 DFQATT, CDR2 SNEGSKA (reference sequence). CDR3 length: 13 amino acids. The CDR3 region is CSAWVSLSYEQYF.

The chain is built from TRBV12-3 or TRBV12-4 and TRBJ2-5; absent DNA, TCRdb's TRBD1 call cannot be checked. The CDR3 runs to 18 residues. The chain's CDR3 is CASSTPNEGQGWQETQYF.

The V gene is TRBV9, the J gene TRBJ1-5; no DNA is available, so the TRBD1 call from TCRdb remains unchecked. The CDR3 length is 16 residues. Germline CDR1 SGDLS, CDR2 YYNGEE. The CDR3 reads CASSTGQGGINQPQHF. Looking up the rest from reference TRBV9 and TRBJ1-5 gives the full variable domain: DSGVTQTPKHLITATGQRVTLRCSPRSGDLSVYWYQQSLDQGLQFLIQYYNGEERAKGNILERFSAQQFPDLHSELNLSSLELGDSALYFCASSTGQGGINQPQHFGDGTRLSIL.

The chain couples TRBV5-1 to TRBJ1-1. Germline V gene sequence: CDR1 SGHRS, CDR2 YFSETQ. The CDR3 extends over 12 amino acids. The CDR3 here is CASSLSGFESFF.

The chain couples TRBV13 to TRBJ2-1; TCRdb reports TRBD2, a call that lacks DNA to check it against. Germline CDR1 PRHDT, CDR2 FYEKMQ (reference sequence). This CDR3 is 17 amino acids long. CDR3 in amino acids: CASSLGRDVGMDNEQFF.

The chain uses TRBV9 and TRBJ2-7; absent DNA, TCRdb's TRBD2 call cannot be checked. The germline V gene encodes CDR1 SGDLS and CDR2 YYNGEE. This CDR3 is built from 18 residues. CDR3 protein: CASSVVPSGYLAFGEQYF.

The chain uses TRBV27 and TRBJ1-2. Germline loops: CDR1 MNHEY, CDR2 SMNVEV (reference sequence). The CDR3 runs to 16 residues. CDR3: CASTNLTRTGAYGYTF.

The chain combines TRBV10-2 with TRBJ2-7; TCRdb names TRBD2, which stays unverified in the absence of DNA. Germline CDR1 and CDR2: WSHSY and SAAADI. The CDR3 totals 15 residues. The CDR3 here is CASSERTSGEFEQYF.